The clone carrying this T cell receptor (beta chain) has a count of ten or more. This sample was included in a study of early T cells in non-severe SARS-CoV-2 infection. Background on the study: The sequenced material was bulk RNA from unsorted whole blood, and its chains were unpaired.

This CDR3 has 14 amino acids. Between the trimmed V and J ends, which lost 8 bases and 12 bases, there was a span of 23 bases. TCRdb re-derived calls from the 5' RACE reads in MiXCR, one entry per CDR3 protein. The sample holds around 64,000 distinct CDR3 sequences, around 10% seen once. The sample here was whole blood, taken at baseline. The chain recombines TRBV12-3 or TRBV12-4 with TRBJ2-1; D possibly corresponds to TRBD2 (5 bases). The TCR comes from an adult who was a healthcare worker with PCR-confirmed SARS-CoV-2 infection or an uninfected control (not recorded which). CDR3 amino acids: CASGRNSGSIGQFF. CDR3 in DNA: TGTGCCAGCGGGCGGAACAGCGGATCAATTGGGCAGTTCTTC.